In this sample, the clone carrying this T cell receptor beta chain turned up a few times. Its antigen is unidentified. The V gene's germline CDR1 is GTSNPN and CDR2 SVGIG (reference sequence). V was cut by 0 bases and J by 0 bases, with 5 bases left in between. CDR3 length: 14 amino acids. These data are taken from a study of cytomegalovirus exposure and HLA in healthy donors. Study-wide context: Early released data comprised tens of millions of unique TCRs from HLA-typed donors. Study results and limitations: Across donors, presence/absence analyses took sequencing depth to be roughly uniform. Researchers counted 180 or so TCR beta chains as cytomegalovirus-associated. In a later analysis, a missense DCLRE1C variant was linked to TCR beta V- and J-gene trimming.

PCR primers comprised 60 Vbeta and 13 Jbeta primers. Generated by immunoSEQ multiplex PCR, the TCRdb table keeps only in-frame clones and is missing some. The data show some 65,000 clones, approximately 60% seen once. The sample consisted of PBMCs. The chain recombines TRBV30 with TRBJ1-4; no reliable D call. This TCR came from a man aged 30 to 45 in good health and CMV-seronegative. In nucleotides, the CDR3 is TGTGCCTGGAGTGTAAGCGCAACTAATGAAAAACTGTTTTTT. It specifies CAWSVSATNEKLFF.